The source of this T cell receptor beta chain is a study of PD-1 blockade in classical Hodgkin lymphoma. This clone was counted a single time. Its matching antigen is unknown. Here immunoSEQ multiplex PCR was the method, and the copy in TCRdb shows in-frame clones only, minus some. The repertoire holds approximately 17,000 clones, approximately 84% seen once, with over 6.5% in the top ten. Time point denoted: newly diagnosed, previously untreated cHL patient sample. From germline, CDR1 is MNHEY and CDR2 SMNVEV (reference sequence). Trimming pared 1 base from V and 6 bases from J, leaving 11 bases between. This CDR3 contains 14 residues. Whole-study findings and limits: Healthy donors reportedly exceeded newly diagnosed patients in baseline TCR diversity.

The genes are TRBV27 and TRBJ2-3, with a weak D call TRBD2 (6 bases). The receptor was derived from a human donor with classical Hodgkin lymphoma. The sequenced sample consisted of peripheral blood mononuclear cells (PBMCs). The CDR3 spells CASSLWGSGDTQYF. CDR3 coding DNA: TGTGCCAGCAGTTTATGGGGGAGCGGGGATACGCAGTATTTT.